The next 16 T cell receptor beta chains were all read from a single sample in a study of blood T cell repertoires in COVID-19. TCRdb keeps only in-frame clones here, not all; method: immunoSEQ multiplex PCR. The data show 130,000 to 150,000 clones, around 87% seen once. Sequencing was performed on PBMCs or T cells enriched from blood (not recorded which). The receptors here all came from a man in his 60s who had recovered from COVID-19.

CDR3 in DNA: TGTGCCAGCAGCAAAGAGGACTATGGCTACACCTTC. Protein product: CASSKEDYGYTF. This rearrangement joins TRBV5-4 to TRBJ1-2, with D unclear. The CDR3 sequence is 12 residues long. Germline CDR1 is SGHNT and CDR2 is YYREEE (reference sequence). V was pared by 4 bases and J by 3 bases, with 7 bases between.

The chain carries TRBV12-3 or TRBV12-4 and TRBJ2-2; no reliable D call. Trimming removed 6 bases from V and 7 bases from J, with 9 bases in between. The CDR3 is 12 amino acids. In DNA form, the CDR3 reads TGTGCCAGCAGCCCACCGGGCGGGGAGCTGTTTTTT. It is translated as CASSPPGGELFF.

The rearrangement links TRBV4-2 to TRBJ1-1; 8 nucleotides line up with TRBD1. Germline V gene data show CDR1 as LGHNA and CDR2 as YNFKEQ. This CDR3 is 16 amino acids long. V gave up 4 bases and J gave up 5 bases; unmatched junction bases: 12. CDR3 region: CASSPGTGGLRTEAFF. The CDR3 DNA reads TGTGCCAGCAGCCCCGGAACAGGGGGTTTAAGGACTGAAGCTTTCTTT.

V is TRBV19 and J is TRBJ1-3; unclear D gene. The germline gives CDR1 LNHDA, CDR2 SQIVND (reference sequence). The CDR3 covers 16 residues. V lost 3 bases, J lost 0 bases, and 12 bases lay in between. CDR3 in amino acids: CASSMVSGSSGNTIYF. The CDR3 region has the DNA TGTGCCAGTAGTATGGTTTCAGGATCCTCTGGAAACACCATATATTTT.

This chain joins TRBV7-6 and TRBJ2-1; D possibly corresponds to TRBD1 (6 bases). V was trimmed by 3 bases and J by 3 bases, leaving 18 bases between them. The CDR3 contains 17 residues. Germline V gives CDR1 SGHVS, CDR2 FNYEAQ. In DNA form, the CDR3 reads TGTGCCAGCAGCTTGAATCCCGGGACACAGGACTACAATGAGCAGTTCTTC. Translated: CASSLNPGTQDYNEQFF.

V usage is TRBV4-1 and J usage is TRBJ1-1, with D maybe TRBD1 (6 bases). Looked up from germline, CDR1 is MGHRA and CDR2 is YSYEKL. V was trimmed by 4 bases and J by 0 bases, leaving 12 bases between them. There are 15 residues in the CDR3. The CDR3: CASSLTDRMNTEAFF. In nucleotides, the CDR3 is TGCGCCAGCAGCCTCACGGACAGAATGAACACTGAAGCTTTCTTT.

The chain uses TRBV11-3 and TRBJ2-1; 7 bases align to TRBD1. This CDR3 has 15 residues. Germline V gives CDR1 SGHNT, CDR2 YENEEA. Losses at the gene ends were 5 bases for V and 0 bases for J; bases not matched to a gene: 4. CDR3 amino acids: CASSQGDSSYNEQFF. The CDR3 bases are TGTGCCAGCAGCCAGGGGGACAGCTCCTACAATGAGCAGTTCTTC.

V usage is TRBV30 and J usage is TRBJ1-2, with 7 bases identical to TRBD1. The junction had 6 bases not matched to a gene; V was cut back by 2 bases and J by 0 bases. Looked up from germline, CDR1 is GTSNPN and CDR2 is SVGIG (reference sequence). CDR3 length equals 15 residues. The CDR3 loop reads CAWSPSDRPNYGYTF. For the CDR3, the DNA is TGTGCCTGGAGTCCGTCGGACAGGCCTAACTATGGCTACACCTTC. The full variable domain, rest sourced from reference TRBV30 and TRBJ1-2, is SQTIHQWPATLVQPVGSPLSLECTVEGTSNPNLYWYRQAAGRGLQLLFYSVGIGQISSEVPQNLSASRPQDRQFILSSKKLLLSDSGFYLCAWSPSDRPNYGYTFGSGTRLTVV.

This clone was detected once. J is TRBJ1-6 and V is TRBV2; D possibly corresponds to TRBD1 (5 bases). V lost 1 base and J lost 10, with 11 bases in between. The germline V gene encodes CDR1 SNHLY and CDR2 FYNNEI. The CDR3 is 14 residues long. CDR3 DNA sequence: TGTGCCAGCAGTGAAGGCTCAGGGTTATCACCCCTCCACTTT. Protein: CASSEGSGLSPLHF.

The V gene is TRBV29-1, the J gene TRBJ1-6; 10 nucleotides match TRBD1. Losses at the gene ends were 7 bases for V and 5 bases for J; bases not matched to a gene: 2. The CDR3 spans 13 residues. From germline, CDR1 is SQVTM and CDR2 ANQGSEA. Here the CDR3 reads CSAGTGDNSPLHF. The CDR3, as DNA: TGCAGCGCCGGGACAGGGGATAATTCACCCCTCCACTTT. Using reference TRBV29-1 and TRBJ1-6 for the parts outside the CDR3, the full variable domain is SAVISQKPSRDICQRGTSLTIQCQVDSQVTMMFWYRQQPGQSLTLIATANQGSEATYESGFVIDKFPISRPNLTFSTLTVSNMSPEDSSIYLCSAGTGDNSPLHFGNGTRLTVT.

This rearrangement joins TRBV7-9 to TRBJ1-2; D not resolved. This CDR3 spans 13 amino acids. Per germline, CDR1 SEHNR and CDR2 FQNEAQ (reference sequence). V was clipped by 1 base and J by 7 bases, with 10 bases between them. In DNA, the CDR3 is TGTGCCAGCAGCTTAGTGTGGGCGCGTGGCTACACCTTC. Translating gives CASSLVWARGYTF. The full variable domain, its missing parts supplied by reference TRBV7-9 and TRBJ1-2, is DTGVSQNPRHKITKRGQNVTFRCDPISEHNRLYWYRQTLGQGPEFLTYFQNEAQLEKSRLLSDRFSAERPKGSFSTLEIQRTEQGDSAMYLCASSLVWARGYTFGSGTRLTVV.

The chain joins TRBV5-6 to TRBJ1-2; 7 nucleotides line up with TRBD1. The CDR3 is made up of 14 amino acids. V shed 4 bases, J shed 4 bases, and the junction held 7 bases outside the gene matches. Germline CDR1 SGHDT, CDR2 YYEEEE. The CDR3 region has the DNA TGTGCCAGCAGCACCGGGACAGAACTCTATGGCTACACCTTC. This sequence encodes CASSTGTELYGYTF.

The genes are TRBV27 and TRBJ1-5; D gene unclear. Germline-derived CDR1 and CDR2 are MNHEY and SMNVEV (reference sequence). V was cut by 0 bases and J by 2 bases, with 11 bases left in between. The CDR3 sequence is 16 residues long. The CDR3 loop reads CASSLSPGVGNQPQHF. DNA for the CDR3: TGTGCCAGCAGTTTATCACCCGGGGTGGGCAATCAGCCCCAGCATTTT.

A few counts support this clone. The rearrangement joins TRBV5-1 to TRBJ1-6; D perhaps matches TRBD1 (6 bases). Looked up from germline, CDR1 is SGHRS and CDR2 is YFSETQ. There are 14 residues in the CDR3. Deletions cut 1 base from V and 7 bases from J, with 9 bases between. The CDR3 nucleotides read TGCGCCAGCAGCTTGACAGGGAACAATTCACCCCTCCACTTT. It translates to CASSLTGNNSPLHF.

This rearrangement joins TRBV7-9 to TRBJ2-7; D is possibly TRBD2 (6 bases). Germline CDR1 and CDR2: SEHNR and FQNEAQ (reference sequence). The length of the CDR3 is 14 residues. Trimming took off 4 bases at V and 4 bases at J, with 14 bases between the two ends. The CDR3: CASSSRDGGYEQYF. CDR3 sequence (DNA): TGTGCCAGCAGCTCTCGGGACGGGGGTTACGAGCAGTACTTC. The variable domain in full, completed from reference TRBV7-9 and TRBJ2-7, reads DTGVSQNPRHKITKRGQNVTFRCDPISEHNRLYWYRQTLGQGPEFLTYFQNEAQLEKSRLLSDRFSAERPKGSFSTLEIQRTEQGDSAMYLCASSSRDGGYEQYFGPGTRLTVT.

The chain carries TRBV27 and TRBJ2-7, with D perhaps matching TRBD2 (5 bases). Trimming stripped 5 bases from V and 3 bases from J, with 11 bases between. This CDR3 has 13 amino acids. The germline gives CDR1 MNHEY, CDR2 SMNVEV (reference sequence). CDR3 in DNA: TGTGCCAGCAGTCGGACGGGATACTACGAGCAGTACTTC. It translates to CASSRTGYYEQYF.